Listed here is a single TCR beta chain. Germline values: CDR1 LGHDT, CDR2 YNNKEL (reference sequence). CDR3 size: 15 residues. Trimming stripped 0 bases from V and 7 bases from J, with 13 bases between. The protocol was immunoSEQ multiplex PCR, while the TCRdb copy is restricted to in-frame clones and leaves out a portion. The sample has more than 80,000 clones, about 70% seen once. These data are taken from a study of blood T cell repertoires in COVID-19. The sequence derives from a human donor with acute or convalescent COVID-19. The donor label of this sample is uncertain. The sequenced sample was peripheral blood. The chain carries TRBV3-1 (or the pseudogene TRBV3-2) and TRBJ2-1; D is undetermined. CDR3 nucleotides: TGTGCCAGCAGCCAAGAACTCAGGCTAAGGAATGAGCAGTTCTTC. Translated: CASSQELRLRNEQFF.